The 4 T cell receptor beta chains presented below share a single source sample, sequenced in a study of T cell responses to AZD1222 COVID-19 vaccine (dated by TCRdb to the early 2020s). The sample's time point, from its label and the paper: about 28 days (+/-7) after the second vaccine dose. Library generation was performed with the immunoSEQ multiplex PCR assay. The table comes from immuneACCESS by way of TCRdb, which keeps in-frame sequences with V and J called. Part of the clones is missing from these tables; in studies checked, under half for an unresolved V gene and the rest for unknown reasons. The sample table contains under 70,000 clones; only one count was recorded for 70% to 80% of them. The biggest ten clones account for 4% to 5% of the sample. The sequencing used peripheral blood, collected 28 days after the second AZD1222 dose. The receptors stem from an adult who received the AZD1222 COVID-19 vaccine.

The count of this clone is one. This sequence joins TRBV6-5 and TRBJ2-2; 9 bases are shared with TRBD1. The V gene's germline CDR1 is MNHEY and CDR2 SVGAGI. After removal of 6 bases from V and 1 base from J, the junction contained 0 bases not matched to a gene. The CDR3 spans 14 residues. The CDR3 loop reads CASRDRGNTGELFF. As DNA, the CDR3 is TGTGCCAGCAGGGACAGGGGGAACACCGGGGAGCTGTTTTTT.

The sample holds one count of this clone. A junction boundary mismatches the germline segment, possibly from a read error. V and J are TRBV11-2 and TRBJ1-2; D is unclear. In germline, CDR1 is SGHAT, CDR2 FQNNGV. This CDR3 region has 11 residues. CDR3 loop: CASSLVQELSF. The CDR3 DNA follows: TGTGCCAGCAGCTTGGTCCAGGAACTCAGCTTC.

This chain uses TRBV28 with TRBJ1-2; unclear D gene. V was clipped by 1 base and J by 8 bases, with 8 bases between them. This CDR3 is built from 12 residues. Germline values: CDR1 MDHEN, CDR2 SYDVKM. Written as DNA, the CDR3 is TGTGCCAGCAGTTTATCCCTGGGGGGCTACACCTTC. It encodes CASSLSLGGYTF.

The chain joins TRBV2 to TRBJ1-5; TRBD1 aligns across 7 bases. The CDR3 covers 15 residues. V lost 8 bases to trimming and J lost 3 bases; unmatched junction nucleotides: 10. Germline CDR1 reads SNHLY; CDR2 reads FYNNEI. CDR3 nucleotide sequence: TGTGCCAGCGGGGGACCAGGGGGACTCAATCAGCCCCAGCATTTT. This translates into CASGGPGGLNQPQHF.